This T cell receptor (beta chain) appears in the sequencing data of a study of OX40 agonist ivuxolimab in advanced cancers. In the study overall: Ivuxolimab, which targeted the costimulatory receptor OX40 (CD134), was an agonistic, fully human IgG2 monoclonal antibody. In the dose-escalation cohort, approximately 82% of patients were male, and the mean age was roughly 60 years, with a range of about 23 to 85. Patients were allowed to have had prior anti-PD-1, anti-PD-L1 or anti-CTLA-4 therapy, and approximately 40% of the dose-escalation patients had been treated with checkpoint inhibitors. The purpose of peripheral TCRbeta sequencing was to test whether ivuxolimab changed TCR sequence diversity and led to clonal T-cell expansion. Intravenous ivuxolimab was administered to patients every 2 weeks at six dose levels: 0.01, 0.1, 0.3, 1.5, 3 and 10 mg/kg. Of the approximately 50 dose-escalation patients, hepatocellular carcinoma was present in around 20, melanoma in some 15, renal cell carcinoma in 9 and head and neck cancer in 9. The monotherapy dose-escalation portion (N ≈ 50 patients) of the phase I ivuxolimab trial is reported in the paper. Partial responses occurred in three dose-escalation patients, of whom one had hepatocellular carcinoma and two had cutaneous melanoma. Results and caveats for the whole study, not just this receptor: Clonal expansion of both CD4+ and CD8+ blood T cells was observed from baseline to week 6 at doses 0.1 to 3.0 mg/kg. Low levels of normalized T-cell clonal expansion were also seen in some nonresponding patients. Antigen specificity was not determined for the clonally expanded peripheral T cells. Partial responders in the 0.1-3.0 mg/kg groups had among the lowest normalized peripheral clonal expansion, especially among CD8+ T cells. After ivuxolimab, expanded clones were on average more numerous among CD8+ T cells than among CD4+ T cells.

Patients with a history of autoimmune disease or receiving systemic immunosuppression were excluded from the trial. Peripheral blood for TCR sequencing was collected from all dose cohorts at baseline, on cycle 4 day 1, and on cycle 7 day 1. The samples were drawn from a first-in-human, open-label, multicenter phase I dose-escalation trial of ivuxolimab. Adults with locally advanced or metastatic head and neck squamous cell, hepatocellular, melanoma or renal cell carcinoma were enrolled in the trial. CD4+ and CD8+ T cells were sorted separately from peripheral blood before TCR sequencing. Genomic DNA was extracted from sorted cells for sequencing of the TCRbeta CDR3 region. The immunoSEQ Assay was used to sequence the TCRbeta CDR3 regions. The immuneACCESS repertoire file appears here via TCRdb, limited to in-frame rearrangements. These files lack a portion of the clones; in checked studies, under half of the deficit traces to unresolved V genes, and the cause of the others is not known. Present in this sample are around 63,000 clones, approximately 91% of which were seen just once. Over 0.25% of the sample lies in the top ten.

On this clone itself: Its antigen remains undetermined. The record has no base qualities; no much larger clone is one base away.

Taken from cysteine to phenylalanine, the CDR3 has 14 residues. Only the CDR3 part of the read is kept: 42 bases, read in frame from the first base. Sequences MNHEY (CDR1) and SVGAGI (CDR2) are obtained from the germline V gene. Trimming leaves V shorter by 2 bases and J shorter by 3 bases, with the junction holding 1 base beyond the gene matches. The sequence came from an adult with an advanced solid tumor such as melanoma, head and neck, liver or kidney cancer. The input for sequencing was CD4+ or CD8+ T cells sorted from blood, taken in a trial of the OX40 agonist ivuxolimab. This chain joins TRBV6-5 to TRBJ2-1, and 7 junctional nucleotides match TRBD1. The nucleotide sequence is given as TGTGCCAGCAGTTACAGGGACAGCTACAATGAGCAGTTCTTC. Protein translation: CASSYRDSYNEQFF.